These 9 T cell receptor beta chains share one sample of origin, sequenced in a study of T cell responses to AZD1222 COVID-19 vaccine. The protocol was immunoSEQ multiplex PCR, while the TCRdb copy is restricted to in-frame clones and leaves out a portion. Counted here are approximately 100,000 clones, around 94% occurring once; the ten biggest clones make up 2% to 2.5%. This sample comprised peripheral blood, obtained on day 0 of AZD1222 vaccination. The source of these receptors is an adult in good health.

The chain joins TRBV30 to TRBJ2-5; D remains ambiguous. CDR1 and CDR2 (germline): GTSNPN, SVGIG (reference sequence). Trimming removed 2 bases from V and 5 bases from J, with 9 bases in between. The CDR3 consists of 12 residues. CDR3 sequence reads: CAWSPFGETQYF. CDR3 bases: TGTGCCTGGAGTCCATTCGGCGAGACCCAGTACTTC.

This clone occurred once. In the same sample, other DNA sequences code for this CDR3. The chain carries TRBV11-3 and TRBJ1-1; D not certain. V lost 1 base and J lost 2, with 8 bases in between. The germline CDR1 and CDR2 sequences are SGHNT and YENEEA. The CDR3 totals 14 residues. As DNA, the CDR3 is TGTGCCAGCAGCTTAGCAGGAAGAAACACTGAAGCTTTCTTT. It specifies CASSLAGRNTEAFF.

V usage is TRBV7-2 and J usage is TRBJ1-6; D is unresolved. CDR3 length: 17 residues. The V gene lost 3 bases and the J gene lost 1 base, with 13 bases spanning the gap. Germline lookup yields CDR1 SGHTA and CDR2 FQGNSA. The CDR3 nucleotides are TGTGCCAGCAGCTTGGTCGCCGAGGGATCCTATAATTCACCCCTCCACTTT. Protein product: CASSLVAEGSYNSPLHF.

The chain combines TRBV9 with TRBJ1-3; no firm D call. The CDR3 loop spans 16 amino acids. Germline CDR1 is SGDLS and CDR2 is YYNGEE. The ends were cut back, 0 bases at V and 0 bases at J, with 10 bases in the middle. The CDR3 loop reads CASSVEHFGSGNTIYF. CDR3 DNA: TGTGCCAGCAGCGTAGAACACTTTGGCTCTGGAAACACCATATATTTT.

The genes are TRBV19 and TRBJ1-2, with D uncertain. Germline lookup yields CDR1 LNHDA and CDR2 SQIVND (reference sequence). This CDR3 contains 13 residues. With 5 bases removed from V and 3 bases from J, the gap between germline ends came to 10 bases. For the CDR3, the DNA is TGTGCCAGTAGTGGTTTTTTGGACTATGGCTACACCTTC. Encoded protein: CASSGFLDYGYTF.

This clone appeared a few times. This chain links TRBV9 with TRBJ1-2; 7 positions match TRBD1. Germline CDR1 is SGDLS and CDR2 is YYNGEE. V shed 2 bases and J 4 bases; nucleotides not matched to a gene: 14. CDR3 length: 17 residues. The CDR3 sequence is CASSVRLLDRVGYGYTF. CDR3 bases: TGTGCCAGCAGCGTCCGCCTACTCGACAGGGTGGGCTATGGCTACACCTTC.

The chain is built from TRBV19 and TRBJ1-2; D not certain. From germline, CDR1 is LNHDA and CDR2 SQIVND (reference sequence). The CDR3 runs to 14 residues. The V end lost 3 bases, the J end lost 5 bases, and 13 bases lay between the germline ends. CDR3 bases: TGTGCCAGTAGTATTTATCAGACCGGATATGGCTACACCTTC. This codes for CASSIYQTGYGYTF.

The rearrangement uses TRBV18 and TRBJ1-3; 10 bases fit TRBD1. CDR1 KGHSH and CDR2 LQKENI come from the germline V gene. Trimming took 6 bases from V and 7 from J; bases not matched to a gene: 15. CDR3 length: 17 amino acids. The DNA for the CDR3 is TGTGCCAGCTCGAGCTTCCCCTCCACGGGACAGGGGAACACCATATATTTT. This sequence encodes CASSSFPSTGQGNTIYF.

This CDR3 reads CASSPTTGELFF. As DNA, the CDR3 is TGTGCCAGCTCACCTACTACCGGGGAGCTGTTTTTT. J is TRBJ2-2 and V is TRBV18; no definite D call. The CDR3 has 12 residues. The germline V gene encodes CDR1 KGHSH and CDR2 LQKENI. The germline V and J ends were trimmed by 3 bases and 5 bases, with 4 bases remaining between them.